These 21 T cell receptor beta chains were all obtained from the same sample, sequenced in a study of beta chain features in type 1 diabetes. Study conclusions and caveats: Type 1 diabetes patients showed a moderate but significant shortening of TCRB CDR3s in all four CD4+ subsets.

Their antigens are not known. The sequenced template was cDNA made from the entire isolated RNA. Clones were read by immunoSEQ multiplex PCR, and TCRdb kept only the in-frame ones, dropping some. The repertoire holds 600,000 or so clones, over 13% seen once, with 0.035% to 0.04% in the top ten. Sequenced: naive CD4+ T cells from blood. The receptor set was obtained from a man aged 18 to 29 with type 1 diabetes.

The CDR3 loop is CASSSKRGYPGELFF. In DNA, the CDR3 is TGCGCCAGCAGCTCGAAGAGGGGTTATCCCGGGGAGCTGTTTTTT. The rearrangement joins TRBV5-1 to TRBJ2-2; D is tentatively TRBD1 or TRBD2 (5 bases each). Germline V gives CDR1 SGHRS, CDR2 YFSETQ. Trimming took 3 bases from V and 6 from J, leaving 15 bases between them. The CDR3 extends over 15 amino acids.

This clone showed up just a few times. This chain joins TRBV5-6 and TRBJ2-7; D possibly corresponds to TRBD1 (6 bases). The germline gives CDR1 SGHDT, CDR2 YYEEEE. With 4 bases removed from V and 3 bases from J, the gap between germline ends came to 11 bases. This CDR3 is built from 13 residues. Written as DNA, the CDR3 is TGTGCCAGCAGCCGACGGGACATCTACGAGCAGTACTTC. Amino acid sequence: CASSRRDIYEQYF.

The sample holds a few counts of this clone. The chain combines TRBV19 with TRBJ1-1, with D unclear. CDR3 size: 14 residues. CDR1 is LNHDA, CDR2 SQIVND, per germline (reference sequence). Between the trimmed V and J ends, which lost 5 bases and 1 base, there was a span of 11 bases. DNA for the CDR3: TGTGCCAGTAGTCCCCGGACGAGGAACACTGAAGCTTTCTTT. Translation: CASSPRTRNTEAFF.

This clone was counted between two and nine times. The genes are TRBV6-1 and TRBJ2-7, with 9 positions matching TRBD1. Per the germline V gene, CDR1 is MNHNS and CDR2 is SASEGT. V shed 8 bases, J shed 7 bases, and the junction held 12 bases outside the gene matches. The CDR3 spans 14 residues. The CDR3 DNA reads as TGTGCCAGCTGGGGACAGGGTGGATTCGTGGAGCAGTACTTC. Translation: CASWGQGGFVEQYF.

The V call is TRBV10-3, the J call TRBJ2-2; weak D call: TRBD1 (6 bases). The germline V and J ends were trimmed by 4 bases and 4 bases, with 16 bases remaining between them. The germline V gene encodes CDR1 ENHRY and CDR2 SYGVKD. The CDR3 consists of 16 residues. The CDR3 DNA follows: TGTGCCATCAGTGTTCGAGGACAGACGACCACCGGGGAGCTGTTTTTT. Its protein is CAISVRGQTTTGELFF.

This clone was seen only a few times. This chain links TRBV30 with TRBJ2-5; no definite D call. The V gene lost 1 base and the J gene lost 3 bases, with 15 bases spanning the gap. This CDR3 comprises 15 residues. The germline V gene has CDR1 GTSNPN and CDR2 SVGIG (reference sequence). CDR3 coding DNA: TGTGCCTGGAGTGAGGCAGCGAACCCCAAAGAGACCCAGTACTTC. This translates into CAWSEAANPKETQYF.

This clone was observed a handful of times. The chain combines TRBV4-1 with TRBJ1-3; D is possibly TRBD1 (5 bases). V was trimmed by 8 bases and J by 4 bases, leaving 15 bases between them. Germline values: CDR1 MGHRA, CDR2 YSYEKL. This CDR3 has 14 amino acids. CDR3 in amino acids: CASSPGALGNTIYF. CDR3 coding DNA: TGCGCCAGCTCCCCTGGGGCACTCGGAAACACCATATATTTT.

The CDR3 nucleotides are TGTGCCAGTAGTACCCAAGCGGCCGGAAGCTCTGGAAACACCATATATTTT. Protein product: CASSTQAAGSSGNTIYF. The chain uses TRBV19 and TRBJ1-3, with D unclear. Germline V CDR1 and CDR2: LNHDA, SQIVND (reference sequence). V was shortened by 4 bases and J by 0 bases, with 16 bases between the two germline ends. The CDR3 consists of 17 residues.

The V gene is TRBV28, the J gene TRBJ2-7; 8 nucleotides align to TRBD1. The CDR3 has 16 amino acids. Germline V gene sequence: CDR1 MDHEN, CDR2 SYDVKM. V gave up 3 bases and J gave up 3 bases; unmatched junction bases: 10. The CDR3 is CASSLVGQGGSYEQYF. The CDR3 DNA is TGTGCCAGCAGTTTGGTTGGACAGGGCGGAAGCTACGAGCAGTACTTC. Full variable domain (remainder filled in from reference TRBV28 and TRBJ2-7): DVKVTQSSRYLVKRTGEKVFLECVQDMDHENMFWYRQDPGLGLRLIYFSYDVKMKEKGDIPEGYSVSREKKERFSLILESASTNQTSMYLCASSLVGQGGSYEQYFGPGTRLTVT.

This clone appeared a few times. This sequence joins TRBV29-1 and TRBJ2-2; 8 bases match TRBD1. The CDR3 spans 15 residues. Trimming cost V 7 bases and J 6 bases; bases outside gene matches: 13. The germline CDR1 and CDR2 sequences are SQVTM and ANQGSEA. CDR3 loop: CSATGQGVFSGELFF. The CDR3 DNA sequence: TGCAGCGCCACCGGACAGGGAGTTTTCTCCGGGGAGCTGTTTTTT.

In this sample, this clone turned up a few times. The CDR3 DNA sequence: TGTGCCAGCTCACAGGTAGAGCAGTTCTTC. As protein: CASSQVEQFF. This chain joins TRBV18 and TRBJ2-1, with no clear D. The CDR3 has 10 residues. Germline-derived CDR1 and CDR2 are KGHSH and LQKENI. V was trimmed by 4 bases and J by 10 bases, leaving 5 bases between them.

This clone has only a few counts. The chain employs TRBV10-3 and TRBJ2-7; 11 bases line up with TRBD1. With 4 bases clipped from V and 2 bases from J, the junction kept 4 bases outside the gene matches. Germline V gene sequence: CDR1 ENHRY, CDR2 SYGVKD. The CDR3 contains 15 residues. The CDR3 nucleotides read TGTGCCATCAGTGGTAGGGGACAGGGGGCCTACGAGCAGTACTTC. This codes for CAISGRGQGAYEQYF.

The chain employs TRBV4-3 and TRBJ1-2; maybe TRBD1 (5 bases). This CDR3 has 16 amino acids. Germline V gives CDR1 LGHNA, CDR2 YSLEER. V was shortened by 1 base and J by 4 bases, with 16 bases between the two germline ends. Here the CDR3 DNA reads TGCGCCAGCAGCCAAGTTCACCATTTTCAGGGCTATGGCTACACCTTC. Its translation is CASSQVHHFQGYGYTF.

The chain uses TRBV18 and TRBJ1-1; no reliable D call. The germline V gene has CDR1 KGHSH and CDR2 LQKENI. The V end was cut by 3 bases, the J end by 0 bases, with 5 bases between. CDR3 size: 13 residues. CDR3: CASSPVMNTEAFF. The CDR3 DNA is TGTGCCAGCTCACCTGTCATGAACACTGAAGCTTTCTTT.

CDR3 region: CASSQENSYNSPLHF. The CDR3 DNA is TGCGCCAGCAGCCAAGAAAACTCCTATAATTCACCCCTCCACTTT. The V and J genes are TRBV4-1 and TRBJ1-6, with D unclear. This CDR3 contains 15 residues. V lost 0 bases and J lost 0, with 3 bases in between. The V gene's germline CDR1 is MGHRA and CDR2 YSYEKL.

The chain carries TRBV7-9 and TRBJ1-6; 7 nucleotides align to TRBD1. The CDR3 is made up of 15 amino acids. V lost 5 bases to trimming and J lost 11 bases; unmatched junction nucleotides: 12. The germline gives CDR1 SEHNR, CDR2 FQNEAQ (reference sequence). CDR3 nucleotides: TGTGCCAGCAGCGACACAGGGGCGGCTTGGACACCCCTCCACTTT. Translating gives CASSDTGAAWTPLHF.

The chain couples TRBV25-1 to TRBJ2-7; perhaps D is TRBD1 or TRBD2 (5 bases each). The germline V and J ends were trimmed by 1 base and 6 bases, with 16 bases remaining between them. This CDR3 has 15 amino acids. Germline values: CDR1 MGHDK, CDR2 SYGVNS. The CDR3 DNA is TGTGCCAGCAGTGAATTGGGGAGCGATGGGGCCGAGCAGTACTTC. Amino acid sequence: CASSELGSDGAEQYF.

The CDR3 loop reads CASSRTGVSYEQYF. The CDR3 DNA reads as TGTGCCAGCAGCAGGACGGGAGTTTCCTACGAGCAGTACTTC. The V gene is TRBV25-1, the J gene TRBJ2-7, with D tentatively TRBD2 (6 bases). Germline-derived CDR1 and CDR2 are MGHDK and SYGVNS. The CDR3 spans 14 residues. V was cut by 6 bases and J by 1 base, with 13 bases left in between.

This clone was seen more than once but under ten times. The chain uses TRBV5-1 and TRBJ2-7; 10 positions agree with TRBD2. V lost 2 bases to trimming and J lost 0 bases; unmatched junction nucleotides: 2. This CDR3 is 15 amino acids long. The V gene's germline CDR1 is SGHRS and CDR2 YFSETQ. CDR3 residues: CASSLTSGDSYEQYF. In nucleotides, the CDR3 is TGCGCCAGCAGCTTAACTAGCGGGGACTCCTACGAGCAGTACTTC.

J is TRBJ1-3 and V is TRBV28; 9 bases line up with TRBD1. The CDR3 extends over 14 amino acids. In germline, CDR1 is MDHEN, CDR2 SYDVKM. V was pared by 5 bases and J by 8 bases, with 7 bases of the junction left unmatched. Written as DNA, the CDR3 is TGTGCCAGCAGTACCGGGACAGGGCAACACACCATATATTTT. Its translation is CASSTGTGQHTIYF.

This clone turned up a few times. The V gene is TRBV19, the J gene TRBJ1-3; D is unclear. Germline CDR1 is LNHDA and CDR2 is SQIVND (reference sequence). The CDR3 sequence is 14 residues long. V was trimmed by 5 bases and J by 0 bases, leaving 8 bases between them. CDR3 sequence (DNA): TGTGCCAGTAGTTACTCCTTCTCTGGAAACACCATATATTTT. Encoded protein: CASSYSFSGNTIYF.